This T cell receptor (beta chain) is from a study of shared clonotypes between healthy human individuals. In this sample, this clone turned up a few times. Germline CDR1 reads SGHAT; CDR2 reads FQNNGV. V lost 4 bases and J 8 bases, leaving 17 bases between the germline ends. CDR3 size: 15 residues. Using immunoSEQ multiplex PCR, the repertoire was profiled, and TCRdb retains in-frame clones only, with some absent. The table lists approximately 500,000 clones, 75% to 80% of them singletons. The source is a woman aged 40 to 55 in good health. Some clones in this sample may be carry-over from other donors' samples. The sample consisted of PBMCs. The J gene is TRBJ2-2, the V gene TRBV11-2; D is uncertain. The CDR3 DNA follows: TGTGCCAGCAGCTCAATTACCGGACCTACAGGGGAGCTGTTTTTT. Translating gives CASSSITGPTGELFF. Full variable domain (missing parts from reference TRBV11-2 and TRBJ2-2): EAGVAQSPRYKIIEKRQSVAFWCNPISGHATLYWYQQILGQGPKLLIQFQNNGVVDDSQLPKDRFSAERLKGVDSTLKIQPAKLEDSAVYLCASSSITGPTGELFFGEGSRLTVL.